Reported below is one T cell receptor beta chain. Sequencing was performed with immunoSEQ multiplex PCR; in TCRdb, only in-frame clones are kept and a portion is missing. The table lists more than 250,000 clones, around 90% of them singletons, with under 8% in the top ten. This sample is part of a study of blood T cell repertoires in COVID-19. Trimming took 5 bases from V and 9 from J, leaving 11 bases between them. This CDR3 region has 12 residues. The material sequenced was peripheral blood. This clonotype originated in a man aged 18 to 35 who had recovered from COVID-19. V gene TRBV12-3 or TRBV12-4 combines with J gene TRBJ2-1, with a possible D match to TRBD1 (6 bases). CDR3 nucleotides: TGTGCCAGCAGTGTTACAGGGTTTGAGCAGTTCTTC. Protein sequence: CASSVTGFEQFF.